The present entry profiles one TCR beta chain with its context. Its antigen is undetermined. These data are taken from a study of response to subunit inactivated influenza vaccine. Study-wide results and caveats: The authors offered the suggestion that each seasonal influenza vaccination recruits few new T cells.

Using its own MiXCR run on the RT-PCR reads, TCRdb lists one record per CDR3 protein. Among about 700,000 distinct CDR3 sequences, 15% to 19% were seen once, and the ten largest hold 11%. Specimen: PBMCs from blood, collected about 11 days after vaccination. This TCR derives from a man aged 50 to 60 who received an inactivated influenza vaccine.

CDR3 sequence (DNA): TGCGCCAGCAGCCCGGGACAGCTTAATGAAAAACTGTTTTTT. Translating gives CASSPGQLNEKLFF. This chain joins TRBV5-1 and TRBJ1-4; TRBD1 matches at 7 bases. The CDR3 totals 14 residues. The trim removed 4 bases at V and 4 bases at J, leaving 4 bases unmatched. The germline V gene encodes CDR1 SGHRS and CDR2 YFSETQ.